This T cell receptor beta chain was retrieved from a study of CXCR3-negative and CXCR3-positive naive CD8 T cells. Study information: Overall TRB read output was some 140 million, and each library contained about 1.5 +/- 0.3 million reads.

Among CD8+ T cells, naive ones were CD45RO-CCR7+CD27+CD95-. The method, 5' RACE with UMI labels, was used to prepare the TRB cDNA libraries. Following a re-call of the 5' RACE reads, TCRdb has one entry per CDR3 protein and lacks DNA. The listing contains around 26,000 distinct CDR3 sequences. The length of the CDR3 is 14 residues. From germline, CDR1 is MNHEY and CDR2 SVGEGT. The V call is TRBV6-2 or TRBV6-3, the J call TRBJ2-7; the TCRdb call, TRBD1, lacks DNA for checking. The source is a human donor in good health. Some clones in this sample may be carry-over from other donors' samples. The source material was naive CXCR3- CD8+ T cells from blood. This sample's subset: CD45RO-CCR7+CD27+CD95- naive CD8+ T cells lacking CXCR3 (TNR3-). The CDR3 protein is CASSKTGTTDEQYF.